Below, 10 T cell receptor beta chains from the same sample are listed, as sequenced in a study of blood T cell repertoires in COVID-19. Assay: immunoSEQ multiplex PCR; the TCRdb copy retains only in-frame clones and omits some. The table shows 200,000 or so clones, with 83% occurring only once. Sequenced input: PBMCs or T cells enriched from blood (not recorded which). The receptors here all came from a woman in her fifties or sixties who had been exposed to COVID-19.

The CDR3 loop reads CASSPLQALNTEAFF. The CDR3 DNA is TGTGCCAGCAGCCCCCTCCAGGCTTTGAACACTGAAGCTTTCTTT. The V call is TRBV7-9, the J call TRBJ1-1; D gene unclear. V was trimmed by 5 bases and J by 0 bases, leaving 13 bases between them. Germline lookup yields CDR1 SEHNR and CDR2 FQNEAQ (reference sequence). The CDR3 length is 15 residues.

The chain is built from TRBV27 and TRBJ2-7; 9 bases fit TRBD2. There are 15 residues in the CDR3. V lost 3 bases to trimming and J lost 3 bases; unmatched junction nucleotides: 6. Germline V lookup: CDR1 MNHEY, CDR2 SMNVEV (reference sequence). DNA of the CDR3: TGTGCCAGCAGTTTTATCGCTAGCGGGGACTACGAGCAGTACTTC. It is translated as CASSFIASGDYEQYF.

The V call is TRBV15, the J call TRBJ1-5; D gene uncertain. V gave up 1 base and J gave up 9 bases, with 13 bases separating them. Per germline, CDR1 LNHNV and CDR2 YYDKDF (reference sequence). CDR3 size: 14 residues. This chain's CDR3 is CATSRGEGISPQHF. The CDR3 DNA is TGTGCCACCAGCAGAGGGGAGGGAATATCGCCCCAGCATTTT.

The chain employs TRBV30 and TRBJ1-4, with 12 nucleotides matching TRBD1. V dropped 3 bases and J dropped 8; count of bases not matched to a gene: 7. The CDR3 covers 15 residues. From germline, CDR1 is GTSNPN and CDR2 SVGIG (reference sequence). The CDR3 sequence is CAWRRGTGGREKLFF. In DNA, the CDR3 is TGTGCCTGGAGGCGGGGGACAGGGGGCAGGGAAAAACTGTTTTTT.

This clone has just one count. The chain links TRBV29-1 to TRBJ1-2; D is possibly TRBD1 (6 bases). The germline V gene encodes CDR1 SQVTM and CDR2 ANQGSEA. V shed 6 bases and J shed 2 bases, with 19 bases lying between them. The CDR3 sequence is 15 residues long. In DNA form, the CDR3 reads TGCAGCGTCGCCCCTCGACAGGCCTCGAACTATGGCTACACCTTC. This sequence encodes CSVAPRQASNYGYTF.

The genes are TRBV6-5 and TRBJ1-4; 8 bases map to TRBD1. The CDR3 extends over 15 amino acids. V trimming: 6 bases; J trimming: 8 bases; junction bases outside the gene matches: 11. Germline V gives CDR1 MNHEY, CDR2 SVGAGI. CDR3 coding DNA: TGTGCCAGCAGCCCCGGGACAGGAAGGTGGGAAAAACTGTTTTTT. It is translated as CASSPGTGRWEKLFF.

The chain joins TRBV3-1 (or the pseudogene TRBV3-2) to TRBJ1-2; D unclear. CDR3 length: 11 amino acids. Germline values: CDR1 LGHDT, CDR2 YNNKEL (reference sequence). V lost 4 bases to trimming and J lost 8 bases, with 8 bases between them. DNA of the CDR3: TGTGCCAGCAGCCTTTCAGGAGGCTACACCTTC. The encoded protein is CASSLSGGYTF.

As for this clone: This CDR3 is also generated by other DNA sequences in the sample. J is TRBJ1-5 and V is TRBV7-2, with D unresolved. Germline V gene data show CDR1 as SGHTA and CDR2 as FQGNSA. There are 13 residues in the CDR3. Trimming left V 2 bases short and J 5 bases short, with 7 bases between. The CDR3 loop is CASSLKPDQPQHF. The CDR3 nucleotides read TGTGCCAGCAGCTTAAAACCGGATCAGCCCCAGCATTTT.

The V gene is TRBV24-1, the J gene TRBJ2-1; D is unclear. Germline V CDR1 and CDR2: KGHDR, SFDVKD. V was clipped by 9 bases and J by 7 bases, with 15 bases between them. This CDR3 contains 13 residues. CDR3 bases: TGTGCCACCGGAAGCGCTCCACGGAATGAGCAGTTCTTC. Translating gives CATGSAPRNEQFF.

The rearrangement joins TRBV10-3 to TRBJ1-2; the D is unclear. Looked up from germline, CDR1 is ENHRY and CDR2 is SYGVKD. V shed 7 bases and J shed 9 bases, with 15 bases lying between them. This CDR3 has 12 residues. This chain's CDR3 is CAINDQAKSYTF. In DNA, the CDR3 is TGTGCCATCAATGACCAGGCTAAAAGCTACACCTTC.